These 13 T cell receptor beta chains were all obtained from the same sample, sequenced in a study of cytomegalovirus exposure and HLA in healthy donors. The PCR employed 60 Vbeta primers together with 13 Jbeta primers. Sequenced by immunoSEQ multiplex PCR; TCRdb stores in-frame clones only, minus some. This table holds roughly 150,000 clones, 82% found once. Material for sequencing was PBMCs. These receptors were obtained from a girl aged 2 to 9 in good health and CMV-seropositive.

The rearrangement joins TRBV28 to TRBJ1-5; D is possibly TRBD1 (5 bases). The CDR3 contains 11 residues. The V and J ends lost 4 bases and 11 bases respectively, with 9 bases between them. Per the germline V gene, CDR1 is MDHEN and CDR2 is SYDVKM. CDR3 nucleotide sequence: TGTGCCAGCAGTTGGGGCGGGACCCAGCATTTT. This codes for CASSWGGTQHF. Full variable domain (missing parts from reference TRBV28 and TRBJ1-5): DVKVTQSSRYLVKRTGEKVFLECVQDMDHENMFWYRQDPGLGLRLIYFSYDVKMKEKGDIPEGYSVSREKKERFSLILESASTNQTSMYLCASSWGGTQHFGDGTRLSIL.

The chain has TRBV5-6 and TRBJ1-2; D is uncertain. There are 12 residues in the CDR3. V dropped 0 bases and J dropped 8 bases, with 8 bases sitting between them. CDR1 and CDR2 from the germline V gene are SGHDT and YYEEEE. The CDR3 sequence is CASSLGTLGYTF. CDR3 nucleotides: TGTGCCAGCAGCTTGGGAACTTTAGGCTACACCTTC.

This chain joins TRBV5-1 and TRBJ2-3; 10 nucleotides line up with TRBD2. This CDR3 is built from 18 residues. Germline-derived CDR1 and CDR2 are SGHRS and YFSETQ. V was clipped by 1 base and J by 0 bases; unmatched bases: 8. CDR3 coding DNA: TGCGCCAGCAGCTTGTTAAGCGGGAGGGCCGTTAGCACAGATACGCAGTATTTT. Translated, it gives CASSLLSGRAVSTDTQYF.

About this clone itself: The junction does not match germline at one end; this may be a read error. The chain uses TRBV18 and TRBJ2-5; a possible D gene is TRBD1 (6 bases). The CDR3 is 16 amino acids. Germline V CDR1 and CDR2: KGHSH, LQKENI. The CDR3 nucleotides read TGTGCCAGCTCTCCACGGGCCAGACAGGTTACAGAGACCCAGTACTTC. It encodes CASSPRARQVTETQYF.

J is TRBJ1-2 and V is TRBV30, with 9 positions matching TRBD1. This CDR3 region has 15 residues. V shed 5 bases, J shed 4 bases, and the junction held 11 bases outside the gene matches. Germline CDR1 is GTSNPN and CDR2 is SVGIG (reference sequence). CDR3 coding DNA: TGTGCCTGGGCTACAGGGGGCGCTTCAGCCTATGGCTACACCTTC. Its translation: CAWATGGASAYGYTF.

CDR3 nucleotide sequence: TGTGCCAGCAGCCGCGGCGGTAGCGGGAGGGTAGAGACCCAGTACTTC. It is translated as CASSRGGSGRVETQYF. The chain couples TRBV6-6 to TRBJ2-5, with TRBD2 matching over 11 bases. The CDR3 is 16 residues long. V was pared by 6 bases and J by 4 bases, with 10 bases of the junction left unmatched. Looked up from germline, CDR1 is MNHNY and CDR2 is SVGAGI (reference sequence).

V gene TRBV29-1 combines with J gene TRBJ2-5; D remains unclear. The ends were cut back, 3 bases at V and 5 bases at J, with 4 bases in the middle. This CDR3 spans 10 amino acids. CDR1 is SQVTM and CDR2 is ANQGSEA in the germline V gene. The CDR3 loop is CSVDGETQYF. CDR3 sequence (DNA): TGCAGCGTTGACGGGGAGACCCAGTACTTC.

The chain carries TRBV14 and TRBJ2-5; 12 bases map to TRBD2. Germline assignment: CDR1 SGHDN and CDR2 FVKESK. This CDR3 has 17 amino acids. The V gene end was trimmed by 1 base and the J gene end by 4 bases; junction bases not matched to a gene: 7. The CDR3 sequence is CASSQAPRLAGAETQYF. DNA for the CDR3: TGTGCCAGCAGCCAAGCCCCAAGACTAGCGGGAGCAGAGACCCAGTACTTC. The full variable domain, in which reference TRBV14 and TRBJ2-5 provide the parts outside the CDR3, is EAGVTQFPSHSVIEKGQTVTLRCDPISGHDNLYWYRRVMGKEIKFLLHFVKESKQDESGMPNNRFLAERTGGTYSTLKVQPAELEDSGVYFCASSQAPRLAGAETQYFGPGTRLLVL.

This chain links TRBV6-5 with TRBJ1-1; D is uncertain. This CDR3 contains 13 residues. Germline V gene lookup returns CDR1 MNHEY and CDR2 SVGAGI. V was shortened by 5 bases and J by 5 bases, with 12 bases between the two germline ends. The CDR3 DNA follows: TGTGCCAGCAGTCTCCGAACCGCGACTGAAGCTTTCTTT. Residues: CASSLRTATEAFF.

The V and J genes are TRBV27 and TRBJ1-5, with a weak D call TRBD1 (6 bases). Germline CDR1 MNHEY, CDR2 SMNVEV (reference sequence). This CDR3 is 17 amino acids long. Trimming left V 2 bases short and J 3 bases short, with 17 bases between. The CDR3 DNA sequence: TGTGCCAGCAGTTTACGATCCGCGGGGGGCACCAATCAGCCCCAGCATTTT. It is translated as CASSLRSAGGTNQPQHF.

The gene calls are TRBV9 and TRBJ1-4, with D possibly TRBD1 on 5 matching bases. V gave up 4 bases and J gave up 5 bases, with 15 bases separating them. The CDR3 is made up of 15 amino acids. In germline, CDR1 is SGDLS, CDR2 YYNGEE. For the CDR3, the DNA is TGTGCCAGCAGCTCTCTGGGGACTTTCAATGAAAAACTGTTTTTT. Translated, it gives CASSSLGTFNEKLFF.

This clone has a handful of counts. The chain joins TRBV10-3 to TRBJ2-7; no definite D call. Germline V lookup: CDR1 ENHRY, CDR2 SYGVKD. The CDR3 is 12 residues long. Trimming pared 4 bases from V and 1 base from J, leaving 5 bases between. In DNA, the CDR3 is TGTGCCATCAGTGGCGCGTCCTACGAGCAGTACTTC. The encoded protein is CAISGASYEQYF.

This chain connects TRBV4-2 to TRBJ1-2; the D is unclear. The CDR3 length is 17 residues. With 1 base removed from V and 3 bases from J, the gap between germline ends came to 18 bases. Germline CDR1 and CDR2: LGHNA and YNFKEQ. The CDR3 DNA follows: TGTGCCAGCAGCCAAGTTTGGGAGGACGGTCACGACTATGGCTACACCTTC. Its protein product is CASSQVWEDGHDYGYTF.